These 23 T cell receptor beta chains came from one sample sequenced in a study of cytomegalovirus exposure and HLA in healthy donors. The PCR ran on 60 Vbeta and 13 Jbeta primers. Using immunoSEQ multiplex PCR, the repertoire was profiled, and TCRdb retains in-frame clones only, with some absent. The table for this sample gives just under 65,000 clones. Sequencing used PBMCs. Receptor source: a boy between 5 and 17 years old in good health and CMV-seronegative.

The chain links TRBV15 to TRBJ2-3; perhaps TRBD2 as D (5 bases). This CDR3 has 16 residues. Germline V lookup: CDR1 LNHNV, CDR2 YYDKDF (reference sequence). V dropped 0 bases and J dropped 2 bases, with 12 bases sitting between them. The chain's CDR3 is CATSRDPGSFTDTQYF. In DNA, the CDR3 is TGTGCCACCAGCAGAGATCCGGGGTCCTTCACAGATACGCAGTATTTT.

The chain employs TRBV6-5 and TRBJ2-7, with D possibly TRBD2 on 5 matching bases. Per the germline V gene, CDR1 is MNHEY and CDR2 is SVGAGI. CDR3 length: 12 residues. Trimming removed 6 bases at V and 4 bases at J, with 10 bases between. The CDR3 here is CASSRAGYEQYF. Here the CDR3 DNA reads TGTGCCAGCAGCCGGGCGGGTTACGAGCAGTACTTC.

The V and J genes are TRBV5-1 and TRBJ2-1, with 13 bases that match TRBD2. The CDR3 totals 16 residues. V dropped 5 bases and J dropped 4; count of bases not matched to a gene: 6. Germline loops: CDR1 SGHRS, CDR2 YFSETQ. CDR3 loop: CASRAAGLAGYNEQFF. The CDR3, as DNA: TGCGCCAGCAGGGCGGCGGGACTAGCGGGATACAATGAGCAGTTCTTC.

The J gene is TRBJ1-5, the V gene TRBV7-2; D is unclear. The CDR3 is made up of 12 amino acids. Germline assignment: CDR1 SGHTA and CDR2 FQGNSA. V lost 5 bases and J 9 bases, leaving 11 bases between the germline ends. CDR3 DNA: TGTGCCAGCAGCCCTAGTGCCGGGCCCCAGCATTTT. It encodes CASSPSAGPQHF.

V usage is TRBV5-1 and J usage is TRBJ2-2; 7 bases are shared with TRBD1. Germline V gene data show CDR1 as SGHRS and CDR2 as YFSETQ. Trimming took 0 bases from V and 6 from J; bases not matched to a gene: 5. The CDR3 loop spans 15 amino acids. Written as DNA, the CDR3 is TGCGCCAGCAGCTTGGGACAGGGCCGCGCCGGGGAGCTGTTTTTT. Protein product: CASSLGQGRAGELFF. Variable domain in full (rest from reference TRBV5-1 and TRBJ2-2): KAGVTQTPRYLIKTRGQQVTLSCSPISGHRSVSWYQQTPGQGLQFLFEYFSETQRNKGNFPGRFSGRQFSNSRSEMNVSTLELGDSALYLCASSLGQGRAGELFFGEGSRLTVL.

V and J are TRBV7-2 and TRBJ1-5; D is unresolved. Per germline, CDR1 SGHTA and CDR2 FQGNSA. There are 12 residues in the CDR3. The V gene lost 5 bases and the J gene lost 7 bases, with 9 bases spanning the gap. The CDR3 nucleotides are TGTGCCAGCAGCCCTCCGGGACAGCCCCAGCATTTT. Its translation is CASSPPGQPQHF. The full variable domain, with the rest looked up from reference TRBV7-2 and TRBJ1-5, is GAGVSQSPSNKVTEKGKDVELRCDPISGHTALYWYRQSLGQGLEFLIYFQGNSAPDKSGLPSDRFSAERTGGSVSTLTIQRTQQEDSAVYLCASSPPGQPQHFGDGTRLSIL.

The V and J genes are TRBV30 and TRBJ2-7, with 13 bases that match TRBD2. The CDR3 spans 14 residues. V shed 5 bases and J 5 bases; nucleotides not matched to a gene: 6. Per germline, CDR1 GTSNPN and CDR2 SVGIG (reference sequence). The CDR3 protein is CAWRLAGGTHEQYF. DNA for the CDR3: TGTGCCTGGCGACTAGCGGGAGGCACCCACGAGCAGTACTTC.

The rearrangement links TRBV6-6 to TRBJ2-2; 8 positions agree with TRBD1. This CDR3 region has 15 residues. From germline, CDR1 is MNHNY and CDR2 SVGAGI (reference sequence). The ends lost 1 base at V and 4 bases at J; junction bases unmatched: 2. The chain's CDR3 is CASSYFGQGTGELFF. The CDR3 nucleotides are TGTGCCAGCAGTTACTTTGGACAGGGCACCGGGGAGCTGTTTTTT.

The CDR3 sequence is CASSESWEGNTIYF. CDR3 in DNA: TGTGCCAGCAGTGAAAGCTGGGAGGGAAACACCATATATTTT. The chain uses TRBV6-1 and TRBJ1-3; D remains ambiguous. This CDR3 spans 14 amino acids. V gave up 2 bases and J gave up 4 bases, with 9 bases separating them. The germline V gene encodes CDR1 MNHNS and CDR2 SASEGT.

The rearrangement uses TRBV9 and TRBJ1-3; TRBD1 agrees at 8 bases. Germline-derived CDR1 and CDR2 are SGDLS and YYNGEE. The V and J ends lost 7 bases and 4 bases, in that order; junction bases with no gene match: 4. The CDR3 spans 13 residues. The CDR3 nucleotides read TGTGCCAGCGAGACAGGGGACGGAAACACCATATATTTT. This sequence encodes CASETGDGNTIYF.

The chain links TRBV19 to TRBJ1-6; D is ambiguous. The V gene's germline CDR1 is LNHDA and CDR2 SQIVND (reference sequence). The V and J ends lost 4 bases and 10 bases respectively, with 11 bases between them. This CDR3 is 13 amino acids long. The CDR3 region has the DNA TGTGCCAGTAGTAAGGGAGGAGGCTCACCCCTCCACTTT. Protein product: CASSKGGGSPLHF.

V gene TRBV7-2 combines with J gene TRBJ2-1; possibly TRBD1 for D (6 bases). CDR3 length equals 15 residues. V was cut by 5 bases and J by 10 bases, with 21 bases left in between. Per germline, CDR1 SGHTA and CDR2 FQGNSA. CDR3 sequence: CASSLMTGTGVEQFF. CDR3 bases: TGTGCCAGCAGCCTCATGACAGGCACTGGGGTGGAGCAGTTCTTC. The whole variable domain, filled in from reference TRBV7-2 and TRBJ2-1, reads GAGVSQSPSNKVTEKGKDVELRCDPISGHTALYWYRQSLGQGLEFLIYFQGNSAPDKSGLPSDRFSAERTGGSVSTLTIQRTQQEDSAVYLCASSLMTGTGVEQFFGPGTRLTVL.

The chain employs TRBV11-1 and TRBJ2-7; 7 bases align to TRBD1. CDR3 length: 15 amino acids. CDR1 and CDR2 (germline): SGHAT, FQDESV (reference sequence). Unmatched junction bases numbered 8, after V lost 3 bases and J lost 3 bases. The CDR3 DNA sequence: TGTGCCAGCAGCTTCCAGACAGGGAAGTACTACGAGCAGTACTTC. This encodes CASSFQTGKYYEQYF.

Turning to this clone: One end of the junction fails to match germline, which may point to a read error. The sample has other DNA sequences that encode this CDR3 too. The J gene is TRBJ2-3, the V gene TRBV7-2; D is perhaps TRBD1 (7 bases). The CDR3 has 15 residues. Germline values: CDR1 SGHTA, CDR2 FQGNSA. CDR3 DNA: TGCGCCAGCAGCGGACAGGAGGGCTTTACAGATACGCAGTATTTT. The encoded protein is CASSGQEGFTDTQYF.

This chain joins TRBV5-1 and TRBJ1-1; D is possibly TRBD1 (5 bases). This CDR3 region has 13 residues. Germline CDR1 reads SGHRS; CDR2 reads YFSETQ. Trimming stripped 2 bases from V and 3 bases from J, with 8 bases between. The CDR3 here is CASSLGEDTEAFF. The CDR3 nucleotides are TGCGCCAGCAGCTTAGGGGAGGACACTGAAGCTTTCTTT. The whole variable domain, filled in from reference TRBV5-1 and TRBJ1-1, reads KAGVTQTPRYLIKTRGQQVTLSCSPISGHRSVSWYQQTPGQGLQFLFEYFSETQRNKGNFPGRFSGRQFSNSRSEMNVSTLELGDSALYLCASSLGEDTEAFFGQGTRLTVV.

The V and J genes are TRBV6-5 and TRBJ1-2, with 7 bases lining up with TRBD1. Germline trimming cut 7 bases from V and 1 base from J; bases unmatched to any gene: 6. CDR1 is MNHEY, CDR2 SVGAGI, per germline. This CDR3 contains 14 residues. CDR3 DNA: TGTGCCAGCACTGTGGGGACAGTTAACTATGGCTACACCTTC. Protein product: CASTVGTVNYGYTF.

J is TRBJ2-5 and V is TRBV5-1, with TRBD2 matching over 8 bases. The CDR3 sequence is 17 residues long. Germline assignment: CDR1 SGHRS and CDR2 YFSETQ. Trimming took 4 bases from V and 1 from J; bases not matched to a gene: 12. The CDR3 coding sequence is TGCGCCAGCAGCATCCGAACTAGCGGAGCGAGCCAAGAGACCCAGTACTTC. Its translation is CASSIRTSGASQETQYF.

The rearrangement links TRBV7-6 to TRBJ1-3, with D perhaps matching TRBD1 (6 bases). Trimming cost V 1 base and J 4 bases, with 11 bases left between them. In germline, CDR1 is SGHVS, CDR2 FNYEAQ. CDR3 size: 15 residues. The CDR3 bases are TGTGCCAGCAGCTTAGGGGGGCTAGTCGGAAACACCATATATTTT. Its translation is CASSLGGLVGNTIYF.

V and J are TRBV30 and TRBJ2-3; D ambiguous. Looked up from germline, CDR1 is GTSNPN and CDR2 is SVGIG (reference sequence). With 1 base removed from V and 3 bases from J, the gap between germline ends came to 14 bases. The CDR3 runs to 15 residues. The CDR3 sequence is CAWSGAFGWTDTQYF. Here the CDR3 DNA reads TGTGCCTGGAGTGGGGCGTTTGGGTGGACAGATACGCAGTATTTT. Using reference TRBV30 and TRBJ2-3 for the parts outside the CDR3, the full variable domain is SQTIHQWPATLVQPVGSPLSLECTVEGTSNPNLYWYRQAAGRGLQLLFYSVGIGQISSEVPQNLSASRPQDRQFILSSKKLLLSDSGFYLCAWSGAFGWTDTQYFGPGTRLTVL.

The chain combines TRBV5-4 with TRBJ2-6; D gene ambiguous. With 5 bases removed from V and 0 bases from J, the gap between germline ends came to 9 bases. From germline, CDR1 is SGHNT and CDR2 YYREEE (reference sequence). This CDR3 has 15 amino acids. CDR3 in DNA: TGTGCCAGCAGTCCTACTTACTCTGGGGCCAACGTCCTGACTTTC. This translates into CASSPTYSGANVLTF.

The chain joins TRBV5-1 to TRBJ1-3, with D unclear. CDR1 and CDR2 from the germline V gene are SGHRS and YFSETQ. The CDR3 is 16 amino acids. V lost 4 bases to trimming and J lost 0 bases, with 14 bases between them. The CDR3 DNA follows: TGCGCCAGCAGCCCCTCGTCCAGTTACTCTGGAAACACCATATATTTT. Amino acids: CASSPSSSYSGNTIYF.

V usage is TRBV5-1 and J usage is TRBJ2-3, with 9 bases aligning to TRBD1. Trimming removed 5 bases from V and 3 bases from J; junction bases left unmatched: 7. The CDR3 runs 15 residues. The germline V gene has CDR1 SGHRS and CDR2 YFSETQ. The CDR3, as DNA: TGCGCCAGCAGGCCGACTGGACAGGGGACAGATACGCAGTATTTT. It translates to CASRPTGQGTDTQYF.

V gene TRBV5-4 combines with J gene TRBJ2-7; possible D gene TRBD2, 6 bases. Looked up from germline, CDR1 is SGHNT and CDR2 is YYREEE (reference sequence). V dropped 1 base and J dropped 4 bases, with 15 bases sitting between them. CDR3 length: 15 amino acids. CDR3 DNA: TGTGCCAGCAGCTTGCCCCGGGAGACCGGGTACGAGCAGTACTTC. Protein: CASSLPRETGYEQYF. Full variable domain (remainder filled in from reference TRBV5-4 and TRBJ2-7): ETGVTQSPTHLIKTRGQQVTLRCSSQSGHNTVSWYQQALGQGPQFIFQYYREEENGRGNFPPRFSGLQFPNYSSELNVNALELDDSALYLCASSLPRETGYEQYFGPGTRLTVT.